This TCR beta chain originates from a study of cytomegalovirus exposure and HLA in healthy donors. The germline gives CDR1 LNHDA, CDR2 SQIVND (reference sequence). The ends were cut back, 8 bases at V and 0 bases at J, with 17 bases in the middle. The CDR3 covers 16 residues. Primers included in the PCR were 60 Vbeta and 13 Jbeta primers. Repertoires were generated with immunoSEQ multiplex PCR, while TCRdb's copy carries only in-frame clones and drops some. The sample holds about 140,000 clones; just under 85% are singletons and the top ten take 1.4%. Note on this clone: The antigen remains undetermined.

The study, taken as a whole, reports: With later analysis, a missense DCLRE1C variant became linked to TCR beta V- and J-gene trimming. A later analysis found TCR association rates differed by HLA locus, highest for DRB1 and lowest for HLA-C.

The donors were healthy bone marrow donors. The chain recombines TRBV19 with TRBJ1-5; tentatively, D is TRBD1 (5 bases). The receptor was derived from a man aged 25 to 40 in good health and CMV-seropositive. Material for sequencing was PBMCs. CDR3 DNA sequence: TGTGCCAGTCTCACCCGGGCAGGGAATAGCAATCAGCCCCAGCATTTT. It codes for CASLTRAGNSNQPQHF.